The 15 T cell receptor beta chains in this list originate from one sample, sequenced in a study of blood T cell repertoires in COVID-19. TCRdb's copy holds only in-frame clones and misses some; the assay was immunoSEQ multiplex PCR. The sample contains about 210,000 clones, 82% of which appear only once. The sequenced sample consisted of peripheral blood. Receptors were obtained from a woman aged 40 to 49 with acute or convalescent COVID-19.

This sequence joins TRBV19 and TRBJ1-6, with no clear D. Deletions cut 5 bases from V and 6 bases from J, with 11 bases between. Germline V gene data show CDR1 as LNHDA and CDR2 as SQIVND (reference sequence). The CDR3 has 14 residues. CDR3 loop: CASSVTEFNSPLHF. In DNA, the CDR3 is TGTGCCAGTAGTGTTACAGAGTTTAATTCACCCCTCCACTTT.

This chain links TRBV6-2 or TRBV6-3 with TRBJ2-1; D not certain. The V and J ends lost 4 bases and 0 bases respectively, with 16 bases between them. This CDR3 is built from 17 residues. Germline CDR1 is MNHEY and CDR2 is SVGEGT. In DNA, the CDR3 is TGTGCCAGCAGTTGTCTTCTTGGAGTACCCTCCTACAATGAGCAGTTCTTC. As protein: CASSCLLGVPSYNEQFF.

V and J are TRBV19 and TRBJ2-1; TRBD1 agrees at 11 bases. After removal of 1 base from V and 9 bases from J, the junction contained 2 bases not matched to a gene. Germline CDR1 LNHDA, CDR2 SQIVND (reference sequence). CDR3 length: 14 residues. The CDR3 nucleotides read TGTGCCAGTAGTATAGGGACAGGGGGCCGTGAGCAGTTCTTC. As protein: CASSIGTGGREQFF.

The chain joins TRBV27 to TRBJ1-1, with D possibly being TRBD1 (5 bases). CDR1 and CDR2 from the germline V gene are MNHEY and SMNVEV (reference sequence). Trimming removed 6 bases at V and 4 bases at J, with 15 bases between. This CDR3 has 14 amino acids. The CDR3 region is CASSYDYRTTEAFF. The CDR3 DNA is TGTGCCAGCAGCTATGATTACAGGACCACTGAAGCTTTCTTT.

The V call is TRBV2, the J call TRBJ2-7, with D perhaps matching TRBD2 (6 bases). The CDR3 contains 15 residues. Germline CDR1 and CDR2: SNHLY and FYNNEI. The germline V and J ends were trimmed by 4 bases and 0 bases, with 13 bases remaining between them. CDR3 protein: CASSAQLGGSYEQYF. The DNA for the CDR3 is TGTGCCAGCAGTGCCCAGTTGGGGGGCTCCTACGAGCAGTACTTC.

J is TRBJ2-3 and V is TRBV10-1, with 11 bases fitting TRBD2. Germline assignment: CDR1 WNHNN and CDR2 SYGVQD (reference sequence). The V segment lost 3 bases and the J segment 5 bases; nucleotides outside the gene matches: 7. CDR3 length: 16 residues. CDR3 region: CASSEPSGGPKDTQYF. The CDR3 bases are TGCGCCAGCAGTGAACCTAGCGGGGGGCCGAAAGATACGCAGTATTTT.

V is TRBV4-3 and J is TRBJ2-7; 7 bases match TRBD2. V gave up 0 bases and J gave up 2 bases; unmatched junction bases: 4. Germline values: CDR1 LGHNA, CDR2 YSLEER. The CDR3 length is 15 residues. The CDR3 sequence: CASSQDPGRAYEQYF. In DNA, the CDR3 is TGCGCCAGCAGCCAAGATCCGGGGAGGGCCTACGAGCAGTACTTC.

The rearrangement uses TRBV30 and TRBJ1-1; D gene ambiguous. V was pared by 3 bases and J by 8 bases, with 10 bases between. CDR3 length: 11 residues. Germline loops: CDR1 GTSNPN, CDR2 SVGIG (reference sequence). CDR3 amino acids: CAWRGKREAFF. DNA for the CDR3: TGTGCCTGGAGAGGAAAGAGGGAAGCTTTCTTT. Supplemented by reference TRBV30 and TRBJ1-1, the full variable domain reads SQTIHQWPATLVQPVGSPLSLECTVEGTSNPNLYWYRQAAGRGLQLLFYSVGIGQISSEVPQNLSASRPQDRQFILSSKKLLLSDSGFYLCAWRGKREAFFGQGTRLTVV.

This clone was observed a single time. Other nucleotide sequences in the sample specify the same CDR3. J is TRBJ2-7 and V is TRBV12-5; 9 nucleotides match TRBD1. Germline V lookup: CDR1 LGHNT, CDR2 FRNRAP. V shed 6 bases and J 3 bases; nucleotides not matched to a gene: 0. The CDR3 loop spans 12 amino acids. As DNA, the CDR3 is TGTGCTAGTGGGACAGGGGGCTACGAGCAGTACTTC. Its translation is CASGTGGYEQYF.

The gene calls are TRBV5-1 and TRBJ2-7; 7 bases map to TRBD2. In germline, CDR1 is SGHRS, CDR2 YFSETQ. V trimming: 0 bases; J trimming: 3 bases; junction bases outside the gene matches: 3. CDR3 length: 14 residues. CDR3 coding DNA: TGCGCCAGCAGCTTGGGATCTAGCGGCTACGAGCAGTACTTC. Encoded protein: CASSLGSSGYEQYF.

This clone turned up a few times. CDR3 amino acids: CAWSVAGGLGYTF. As DNA, the CDR3 is TGTGCCTGGAGTGTCGCGGGTGGTCTTGGCTACACCTTC. This chain connects TRBV30 to TRBJ1-2; D is unclear. The V and J ends lost 0 bases and 7 bases respectively, with 12 bases between them. Germline V gene data show CDR1 as GTSNPN and CDR2 as SVGIG (reference sequence). This CDR3 is built from 13 residues.

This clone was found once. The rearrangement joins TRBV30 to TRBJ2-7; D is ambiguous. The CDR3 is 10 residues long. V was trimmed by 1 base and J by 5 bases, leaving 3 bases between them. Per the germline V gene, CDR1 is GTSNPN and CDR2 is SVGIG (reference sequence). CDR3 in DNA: TGTGCCTGGAGTGCAAACGAGCAGTACTTC. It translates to CAWSANEQYF.

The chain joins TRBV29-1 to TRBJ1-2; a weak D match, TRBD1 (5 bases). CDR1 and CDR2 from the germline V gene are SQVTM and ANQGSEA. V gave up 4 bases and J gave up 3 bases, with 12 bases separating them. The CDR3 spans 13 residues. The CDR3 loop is CSVGPWGDYGYTF. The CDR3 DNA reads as TGCAGCGTTGGTCCTTGGGGGGACTATGGCTACACCTTC.

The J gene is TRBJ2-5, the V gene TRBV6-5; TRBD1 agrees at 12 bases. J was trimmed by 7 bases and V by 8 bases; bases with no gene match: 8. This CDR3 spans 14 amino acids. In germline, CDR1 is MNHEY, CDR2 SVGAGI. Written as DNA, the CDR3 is TGTGCCAGCCGTCTGGGACAGGGGGCTGTGACCCAGTACTTC. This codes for CASRLGQGAVTQYF.

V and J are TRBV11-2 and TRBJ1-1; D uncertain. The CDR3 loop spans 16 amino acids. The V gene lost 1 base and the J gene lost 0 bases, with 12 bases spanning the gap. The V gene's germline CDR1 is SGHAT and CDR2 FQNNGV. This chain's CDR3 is CASSLGRTTMNTEAFF. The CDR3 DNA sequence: TGTGCCAGCAGCTTAGGCAGGACTACAATGAACACTGAAGCTTTCTTT.